This passage covers 26 T cell receptor beta chains from one sample sequenced in a study of PD-L1 blockade in urothelial cancer. Here immunoSEQ multiplex PCR was the method, and the copy in TCRdb shows in-frame clones only, minus some. In the table there are about 41,000 clones, about 79% of which are singletons. Sequencing used PBMCs, obtained around atezolizumab (anti-PD-L1) treatment. The source is a man aged 55 to 69 with urothelial cancer.

The chain couples TRBV4-1 to TRBJ2-7, with D perhaps TRBD1 (5 bases). V dropped 6 bases and J dropped 0 bases, with 15 bases sitting between them. Per germline, CDR1 MGHRA and CDR2 YSYEKL. CDR3 length: 15 amino acids. The CDR3 reads CASRESGAASYEQYF. CDR3 bases: TGCGCCAGCAGGGAGAGTGGGGCTGCCTCCTACGAGCAGTACTTC.

The chain joins TRBV19 to TRBJ1-6, with 9 bases that match TRBD1. V lost 6 bases, J lost 6 bases, and 3 bases stayed unmatched. The CDR3 has 14 amino acids. From germline, CDR1 is LNHDA and CDR2 SQIVND (reference sequence). CDR3 in amino acids: CASSNRGLNSPLHF. The DNA of the CDR3 is TGTGCCAGTAGCAACAGGGGGCTTAATTCACCCCTCCACTTT.

The chain links TRBV12-5 to TRBJ1-1, with 7 bases aligning to TRBD1. The CDR3 length is 14 residues. The J segment lost 4 bases and the V segment lost 6 bases, leaving 8 bases of the junction unmatched. From germline, CDR1 is LGHNT and CDR2 FRNRAP. CDR3 DNA sequence: TGTGCTAGTGGACCCGACAGGGCCGGCACTGAAGCTTTCTTT. Amino acids: CASGPDRAGTEAFF.

CDR3 DNA sequence: TGTGCCACCAGCAACCGACAGGGAGGAACAGATACGCAGTATTTT. This translates into CATSNRQGGTDTQYF. V is TRBV15 and J is TRBJ2-3; D might be TRBD1 (7 bases). The V and J ends lost 4 bases and 3 bases respectively, with 14 bases between them. CDR3 length: 15 residues. The germline V gene encodes CDR1 LNHNV and CDR2 YYDKDF (reference sequence).

This rearrangement joins TRBV7-6 to TRBJ2-3; D is ambiguous. CDR1 is SGHVS, CDR2 FNYEAQ, per germline. The V end was cut by 5 bases, the J end by 1 base, with 10 bases between. This CDR3 contains 14 residues. This CDR3 reads CASSQTWGTDTQYF. As DNA, the CDR3 is TGTGCCAGCAGCCAGACATGGGGCACAGATACGCAGTATTTT.

This clone showed up just a few times. V is TRBV7-6 and J is TRBJ1-6; a possible D gene is TRBD1 (6 bases). CDR3 length equals 14 residues. The V end was cut by 4 bases, the J end by 10 bases, with 14 bases between. The germline CDR1 and CDR2 sequences are SGHVS and FNYEAQ. CDR3 loop: CASSSSGGGSPLHF. CDR3 sequence (DNA): TGTGCCAGCAGCTCTAGCGGGGGCGGCTCACCCCTCCACTTT.

V gene TRBV5-1 combines with J gene TRBJ1-5; no reliable D call. Germline V gene data show CDR1 as SGHRS and CDR2 as YFSETQ. The V end lost 0 bases, the J end lost 7 bases, and 11 bases lay between the germline ends. The CDR3 is made up of 14 amino acids. CDR3 nucleotides: TGCGCCAGCAGCTTGGAAGGTTCGGGGCAGCCCCAGCATTTT. It is translated as CASSLEGSGQPQHF.

The V gene is TRBV18, the J gene TRBJ1-5, with D hard to call. CDR1 is KGHSH and CDR2 is LQKENI in the germline V gene. Between the trimmed V and J ends, which lost 2 bases and 8 bases, there was a span of 13 bases. This CDR3 comprises 14 residues. The CDR3: CASSPGQAQEPQHF. The DNA for the CDR3 is TGTGCCAGCTCACCAGGGCAGGCCCAGGAGCCCCAGCATTTT.

The rearrangement joins TRBV27 to TRBJ2-3; TRBD2 matches at 13 bases. The CDR3 spans 17 residues. The junction had 5 bases not matched to a gene; V was cut back by 5 bases and J by 0 bases. CDR1 is MNHEY, CDR2 SMNVEV, per germline (reference sequence). The CDR3 nucleotides read TGTGCCAGCAGTCCCGGACTAGCGGGGGAAAGCACAGATACGCAGTATTTT. Protein sequence: CASSPGLAGESTDTQYF.

This chain links TRBV18 with TRBJ1-1; D might be TRBD1 (5 bases). The CDR3 runs to 12 residues. V was shortened by 3 bases and J by 4 bases, with 6 bases between the two germline ends. Germline V gene lookup returns CDR1 KGHSH and CDR2 LQKENI. The CDR3 here is CASSPDSTEAFF. Written as DNA, the CDR3 is TGTGCCAGCTCACCTGACAGCACTGAAGCTTTCTTT.

The chain carries TRBV5-6 and TRBJ1-3; 7 nucleotides agree with TRBD1. The ends lost 4 bases at V and 5 bases at J; junction bases unmatched: 6. The CDR3 is made up of 14 amino acids. CDR1 and CDR2 (germline): SGHDT, YYEEEE. CDR3: CASSSRDSRNTIYF. CDR3 coding DNA: TGTGCCAGCAGCAGCCGGGACAGCCGAAACACCATATATTTT. The variable domain in full, completed from reference TRBV5-6 and TRBJ1-3, reads DAGVTQSPTHLIKTRGQQVTLRCSPKSGHDTVSWYQQALGQGPQFIFQYYEEEERQRGNFPDRFSGHQFPNYSSELNVNALLLGDSALYLCASSSRDSRNTIYFGEGSWLTVV.

This clone was found once. The V gene is TRBV6-1, the J gene TRBJ2-7, with 10 nucleotides matching TRBD2. Per germline, CDR1 MNHNS and CDR2 SASEGT. With V trimmed by 0 bases and J by 4 bases, 6 bases remained unmatched. The CDR3 has 16 residues. The CDR3 coding sequence is TGTGCCAGCAGTGAAGCTAGGCTAGCGGGGGTTTACGAGCAGTACTTC. Its translation: CASSEARLAGVYEQYF.

The genes are TRBV10-2 and TRBJ1-5; possible D gene TRBD1, 6 bases. Germline CDR1 is WSHSY and CDR2 is SAAADI. There are 14 residues in the CDR3. With 7 bases removed from V and 4 bases from J, the gap between germline ends came to 14 bases. CDR3 residues: CASTEGVRNQPQHF. CDR3 DNA sequence: TGCGCCAGCACCGAGGGGGTAAGGAATCAGCCCCAGCATTTT.

The rearrangement uses TRBV18 and TRBJ2-2; D remains ambiguous. Germline assignment: CDR1 KGHSH and CDR2 LQKENI. The CDR3 contains 13 residues. Trimming shortened V by 2 bases and J by 6 bases, and 7 bases separated the two germline ends. CDR3 amino acids: CASSPELPGELFF. Here the CDR3 DNA reads TGTGCCAGCTCACCAGAGTTGCCCGGGGAGCTGTTTTTT.

The CDR3 DNA sequence: TGTGCCAGCAGCCACATAGAGCGGGCCTACGAGCAGTACTTC. Its protein product is CASSHIERAYEQYF. The V gene is TRBV6-6, the J gene TRBJ2-7; D is possibly TRBD2 (6 bases). The CDR3 extends over 14 amino acids. Germline lookup yields CDR1 MNHNY and CDR2 SVGAGI (reference sequence). Trimming shortened V by 6 bases and J by 2 bases, and 14 bases separated the two germline ends.

This clone has more than one count but fewer than ten. The chain employs TRBV10-2 and TRBJ1-1; possible D gene TRBD1, 6 bases. V shed 7 bases and J shed 5 bases, with 20 bases lying between them. This CDR3 is 15 amino acids long. Germline V CDR1 and CDR2: WSHSY, SAAADI. The CDR3, as DNA: TGCGCCAGCAATCCCTCCGGGGGGGCTCTTACTGAAGCTTTCTTT. This gives the protein CASNPSGGALTEAFF.

This clone was counted a single time. The V call is TRBV7-2, the J call TRBJ1-2; D might be TRBD1 (6 bases). CDR3 length: 16 residues. Germline CDR1 and CDR2: SGHTA and FQGNSA. The germline V and J ends were trimmed by 2 bases and 4 bases, with 17 bases remaining between them. The CDR3 loop is CASSLSQLGGPYGYTF. The CDR3 DNA reads as TGTGCCAGCAGCTTATCTCAGTTGGGGGGGCCCTATGGCTACACCTTC.

In this sample, this clone turned up a few times. The V call is TRBV5-1, the J call TRBJ1-5; TRBD1 might be the D (6 bases). The CDR3 is 15 amino acids. The V end lost 2 bases, the J end lost 0 bases, and 9 bases lay between the germline ends. Germline-derived CDR1 and CDR2 are SGHRS and YFSETQ. CDR3 bases: TGCGCCAGCAGCTTCGAGACAGGTAGCAATCAGCCCCAGCATTTT. This codes for CASSFETGSNQPQHF.

The V gene is TRBV21-1, the J gene TRBJ2-7; the D call of TRBD2 is as the table states it, not checked on the DNA. TRBV21-1 is a pseudogene segment. CDR3 length equals 13 residues. This CDR3 is CASSVAGDDEQYF. The CDR3 region has the DNA TGTGCCAGCAGCGTAGCGGGGGATGACGAGCAGTACTTC.

The chain has TRBV15 and TRBJ2-2, with 10 positions matching TRBD2. The CDR3 runs to 18 residues. Unmatched junction bases numbered 11, after V lost 7 bases and J lost 0 bases. Germline V gives CDR1 LNHNV, CDR2 YYDKDF (reference sequence). The CDR3 DNA reads TGTGCCACCACCCGAAGAGCGGGGGGGGCAACGAACACCGGGGAGCTGTTTTTT. Amino acid sequence: CATTRRAGGATNTGELFF.

The chain links TRBV27 to TRBJ2-2; tentative D call: TRBD2 (5 bases). The germline V gene encodes CDR1 MNHEY and CDR2 SMNVEV (reference sequence). This CDR3 contains 15 residues. V shed 5 bases and J shed 5 bases, with 15 bases lying between them. CDR3 bases: TGTGCCAGCAGTCCCAAGGCCCGGGGAACCGGGGAGCTGTTTTTT. This sequence encodes CASSPKARGTGELFF.

The rearrangement joins TRBV7-2 to TRBJ2-3; TRBD2 might be the D (6 bases). Germline-derived CDR1 and CDR2 are SGHTA and FQGNSA. V was pared by 2 bases and J by 0 bases, with 9 bases between. CDR3 length equals 15 residues. CDR3 sequence: CASSLTAGSTDTQYF. The CDR3 bases are TGTGCCAGCAGCTTAACGGCGGGAAGCACAGATACGCAGTATTTT.

The chain links TRBV27 to TRBJ2-5; D is possibly TRBD2 (6 bases). Germline CDR1 reads MNHEY; CDR2 reads SMNVEV (reference sequence). The V end was cut by 1 base, the J end by 2 bases, with 14 bases between. The CDR3 contains 16 residues. Here the CDR3 reads CASSLLGRGFQETQYF. CDR3 DNA: TGTGCCAGCAGTTTATTAGGGCGGGGATTTCAAGAGACCCAGTACTTC.

This chain uses TRBV5-6 with TRBJ1-2; D not resolved. CDR1 and CDR2 from the germline V gene are SGHDT and YYEEEE. V was trimmed by 2 bases and J by 3 bases, leaving 20 bases between them. This CDR3 contains 17 residues. This CDR3 is CASSLDTTTPRDYGYTF. The CDR3 DNA follows: TGTGCCAGCAGCTTAGACACGACAACGCCGAGAGACTATGGCTACACCTTC.

As DNA, the CDR3 is TGTGCCAGCAGCCGTAAACTAATTGGGTCTATGAACACTGAAGCTTTCTTT. It translates to CASSRKLIGSMNTEAFF. V usage is TRBV28 and J usage is TRBJ1-1; D remains ambiguous. Per the germline V gene, CDR1 is MDHEN and CDR2 is SYDVKM. V dropped 6 bases and J dropped 0 bases, with 20 bases sitting between them. The CDR3 covers 17 residues.

V usage is TRBV10-3 and J usage is TRBJ2-3; a possible D gene is TRBD2 (7 bases). Germline CDR1 reads ENHRY; CDR2 reads SYGVKD. CDR3 size: 15 residues. Trimming stripped 2 bases from V and 7 bases from J, with 16 bases between. CDR3 DNA: TGTGCCATCAGTGAGCCGAGGGGGGGGTGGTATACGCAGTATTTT. Protein sequence: CAISEPRGGWYTQYF.